The T cell receptor (beta chain) under discussion was sequenced for a study of post-analysis software for immune sequencing data. Background on the study: Relapsing-remitting, secondary progressive and progressive-relapsing courses of multiple sclerosis were included. Study-wide results and limits: Higher frequency in patients than in controls was seen for about five TRBV segments, with TRBV5-6, TRBV5-1 and TRBV20-1 among them. Pronounced co-clustering by F measure was evident among identically batched samples. Multiple sclerosis patients showed significantly lower normalized Chao1 diversity than controls did.

This clonotype has only a few counts. Its antigen remains unidentified. J was trimmed by 2 bases and V by 4 bases; bases with no gene match: 14. CDR3 length equals 17 residues. CDR1 is SQVTM, CDR2 ANQGSEA, per germline. TCR beta libraries were prepared from cDNA with unique molecular identifiers. The source material, 1 to 10 million T cells, gave rise to 510,000 or so cDNA molecules. One entry per CDR3 protein results from TCRdb running MiXCR on the PCR reads. The repertoire consists of 450,000 to 650,000 distinct CDR3 sequences, with about 40% occurring once and the leading ten covering roughly 1.7%. Source material: blood. This clonotype originated in a girl aged 5-17 years with multiple sclerosis. The V gene is TRBV29-1, the J gene TRBJ1-2; 9 bases are a match to TRBD1. This CDR3 is CSVVEGQGDLGNYGYTF. CDR3 bases: TGCAGCGTTGTAGAGGGACAGGGCGACTTGGGGAACTATGGCTACACCTTC.